This is a list of T cell receptor beta chains from one sample in a study of blood T cell repertoires in COVID-19. TCRdb's table, derived via immunoSEQ multiplex PCR, lists solely in-frame clones and lacks some. This table has 65,000 to 95,000 clones, 70% to 90% appearing once. Input material: peripheral blood. Receptor source: a man aged 45 to 65 with active COVID-19. The CDR3 runs from the conserved cysteine through the conserved F or W. D genes are given only for firm matches. Size values are once, few and many counts, or a class for expanded clones, and some rows have none.

v_call: TRBV7-9; j_call: TRBJ2-1; clone_size: NA; d_call: NA; cdr3_aa: CASSFAATRYDEQFF; cdr3_nt: TGTGCCAGCAGCTTTGCAGCGACCCGCTACGATGAGCAGTTCTTC
v_call: TRBV6-5; j_call: TRBJ2-1; clone_size: NA; d_call: NA; cdr3_aa: CASRKGVYNEQFF; cdr3_nt: TGTGCCAGCAGGAAAGGGGTGTACAATGAGCAGTTCTTC
v_call: TRBV10-3; j_call: TRBJ2-3; clone_size: NA; d_call: TRBD2; cdr3_aa: CAIKEAGGRGTQYF; cdr3_nt: TGTGCCATCAAGGAAGCGGGGGGGAGGGGAACGCAGTATTTT
v_call: TRBV27; j_call: TRBJ2-2; clone_size: NA; d_call: NA; cdr3_aa: CASSLSIQTGELFF; cdr3_nt: TGTGCCAGCAGTTTATCGATACAGACCGGGGAGCTGTTTTTT
v_call: TRBV15; j_call: TRBJ2-5; clone_size: few; d_call: TRBD2; cdr3_aa: CATSRDQGSGAETQYF; cdr3_nt: TGTGCCACCAGCAGAGATCAGGGTAGCGGGGCGGAGACCCAGTACTTC
v_call: TRBV11-2; j_call: TRBJ2-2; clone_size: NA; d_call: TRBD1; cdr3_aa: CASSPWGGQGTGELFF; cdr3_nt: TGTGCCAGCAGCCCTTGGGGGGGACAGGGGACCGGGGAGCTGTTTTTT
v_call: TRBV6-5; j_call: TRBJ1-2; clone_size: NA; d_call: NA; cdr3_aa: CASSWGRGYGYTF; cdr3_nt: TGTGCCAGCAGTTGGGGGCGCGGCTATGGCTACACCTTC
v_call: TRBV7-3; j_call: TRBJ1-6; clone_size: NA; d_call: NA; cdr3_aa: CASSLIGGSSNSPLHF; cdr3_nt: TGTGCCAGCAGCTTAATAGGAGGGAGCAGTAATTCACCCCTCCACTTT
v_call: TRBV28; j_call: TRBJ2-2; clone_size: few; d_call: TRBD1; cdr3_aa: CASSGGQGNTGELFF; cdr3_nt: TGTGCCAGCAGTGGGGGACAGGGGAATACCGGGGAGCTGTTTTTT
v_call: TRBV4-2; j_call: TRBJ1-4; clone_size: few; d_call: NA; cdr3_aa: CASSFVGAAEKLFF; cdr3_nt: TGTGCCAGCAGCTTCGTTGGGGCTGCTGAAAAACTGTTTTTT
v_call: TRBV19; j_call: TRBJ1-6; clone_size: few; d_call: TRBD1; cdr3_aa: CASSARQGHSPLHF; cdr3_nt: TGTGCCAGTAGTGCCCGACAGGGGCATTCACCCCTCCACTTT
v_call: TRBV3-1/TRBV3-2; j_call: TRBJ1-2; clone_size: NA; d_call: TRBD1; cdr3_aa: CASKQGAANYGYTF; cdr3_nt: TGTGCCAGCAAGCAGGGGGCTGCTAACTATGGCTACACCTTC
v_call: TRBV5-1; j_call: TRBJ1-4; clone_size: NA; d_call: NA; cdr3_aa: CASSGQGLSEKLFF; cdr3_nt: TGCGCCAGCAGCGGCCAGGGGTTAAGTGAAAAACTGTTTTTT
v_call: TRBV4-2; j_call: TRBJ1-1; clone_size: NA; d_call: NA; cdr3_aa: CASSGQRYTEAFF; cdr3_nt: TGTGCCAGCAGCGGACAGAGGTACACTGAAGCTTTCTTT
v_call: TRBV10-3; j_call: TRBJ1-5; clone_size: NA; d_call: NA; cdr3_aa: CAISAEAANQPQHF; cdr3_nt: TGTGCCATCAGCGCAGAGGCAGCGAATCAGCCCCAGCATTTT
v_call: TRBV18; j_call: TRBJ2-5; clone_size: NA; d_call: NA; cdr3_aa: CASSFAQGSVETQYF; cdr3_nt: TGTGCCAGCTCCTTCGCGCAGGGATCGGTAGAGACCCAGTACTTC
v_call: TRBV19; j_call: TRBJ2-2; clone_size: NA; d_call: NA; cdr3_aa: CASLAVNTGELFF; cdr3_nt: TGTGCCAGCTTGGCGGTTAACACCGGGGAGCTGTTTTTT
v_call: TRBV3-1/TRBV3-2; j_call: TRBJ2-5; clone_size: NA; d_call: TRBD2; cdr3_aa: CASSQVDSGVETQYF; cdr3_nt: TGTGCCAGCAGCCAAGTTGATAGCGGGGTGGAGACCCAGTACTTC
v_call: TRBV28; j_call: TRBJ2-7; clone_size: NA; d_call: NA; cdr3_aa: CASVQPGGDEQYF; cdr3_nt: TGTGCCAGCGTCCAGCCCGGCGGTGACGAGCAGTACTTC
v_call: TRBV15; j_call: TRBJ2-5; clone_size: NA; d_call: NA; cdr3_aa: CATSKDAWEETQYF; cdr3_nt: TGTGCCACCAGCAAAGACGCGTGGGAGGAGACCCAGTACTTC
v_call: TRBV6-5; j_call: TRBJ1-1; clone_size: once; d_call: NA; cdr3_aa: CASSYTQLNTEAFF; cdr3_nt: TGTGCCAGCAGTTATACACAACTGAACACTGAAGCTTTCTTT
v_call: TRBV4-2; j_call: TRBJ2-2; clone_size: NA; d_call: NA; cdr3_aa: CASSQVYSGVNTGELFF; cdr3_nt: TGTGCCAGCAGCCAAGTTTACAGCGGCGTGAACACCGGGGAGCTGTTTTTT
v_call: TRBV5-6; j_call: TRBJ1-5; clone_size: NA; d_call: NA; cdr3_aa: CASSLDGDQPQHF; cdr3_nt: TGTGCCAGCAGCTTGGACGGGGATCAGCCCCAGCATTTT
v_call: TRBV19; j_call: TRBJ2-5; clone_size: NA; d_call: TRBD1; cdr3_aa: CASRARTGGLETQYF; cdr3_nt: TGTGCCAGTAGAGCTAGGACAGGGGGCTTGGAGACCCAGTACTTC
v_call: TRBV2; j_call: TRBJ2-1; clone_size: NA; d_call: NA; cdr3_aa: CASSVMSGHYNEQFF; cdr3_nt: TGTGCCAGCAGTGTCATGTCAGGGCACTACAATGAGCAGTTCTTC
v_call: TRBV5-4; j_call: TRBJ1-3; clone_size: NA; d_call: TRBD1; cdr3_aa: CASSWTGLEAGNTIYF; cdr3_nt: TGTGCCAGCAGCTGGACAGGGCTAGAGGCTGGAAACACCATATATTTT
v_call: TRBV6-5; j_call: TRBJ2-7; clone_size: NA; d_call: TRBD1; cdr3_aa: CASSKFDRGYEQYF; cdr3_nt: TGTGCCAGCAGTAAATTCGACAGGGGCTACGAGCAGTACTTC
v_call: TRBV30; j_call: TRBJ1-3; clone_size: NA; d_call: TRBD1; cdr3_aa: CAWSAGTDSGNTIYF; cdr3_nt: TGTGCCTGGAGTGCCGGGACAGACTCTGGAAACACCATATATTTT
v_call: TRBV5-6; j_call: TRBJ2-5; clone_size: NA; d_call: TRBD2; cdr3_aa: CASSLGLAKETQYF; cdr3_nt: TGTGCCAGCAGCCTGGGACTAGCGAAAGAGACCCAGTACTTC